The 9 T cell receptor beta chains listed next were all sequenced from one sample in a study of neurological immune-mediated disorders (dated by TCRdb to 2018 to 2020). Libraries were made using 5' RACE. For sequencing, an Illumina HiSeq 2500 was employed. TCRdb reprocessing: public reads trimmed at Q25 with fastp, clones called with MiXCR, in-frame beta chains kept. Each CDR3 protein gets just one entry, which takes the most common genes and DNA from the rows behind it. Across this sample there are 70,000 to 75,000 distinct CDR3 sequences, with roughly 15% seen only once. Around 4.3% of the sample is held by the ten biggest clonotypes. Interpreted using the paper, the time point label stands for: longitudinal time-point 1 (baseline). The source material was PBMCs. The receptors derive from a female donor with HTLV-1-associated myelopathy (HAM/TSP).

This clonotype was observed at least ten times. The chain joins TRBV28 to TRBJ2-1, with unresolved D. Trimming removed 7 bases from V and 5 bases from J, with 12 bases in between. The CDR3 length is 13 residues. Looked up from germline, CDR1 is MDHEN and CDR2 is SYDVKM. The CDR3 protein is CASIQVSHNEQFF. CDR3 in DNA: TGTGCCAGCATTCAGGTCAGCCACAATGAGCAGTTCTTC.

The chain has TRBV11-2 and TRBJ1-3; the D gene is possibly TRBD1 (6 bases). This CDR3 comprises 18 residues. Germline V gene lookup returns CDR1 SGHAT and CDR2 FQNNGV. Trimming took off 1 base at V and 1 base at J, with 17 bases between the two ends. The CDR3 DNA follows: TGTGCCAGCAGCTTAGTCTCTCTAGGACAGACTTCTGGAAACACCATATATTTT. Translating gives CASSLVSLGQTSGNTIYF.

The table lists this clonotype with many counts. The chain is built from TRBV20-1 and TRBJ1-2; D unclear. V lost 3 bases to trimming and J lost 7 bases, with 15 bases between them. Germline V gene lookup returns CDR1 DFQATT and CDR2 SNEGSKA (reference sequence). The CDR3 extends over 13 amino acids. DNA of the CDR3: TGCAGTGCTAGTACCCACGCCCGGAGTGGCTACACCTTC. This translates into CSASTHARSGYTF.

This clonotype was seen repeatedly, ten times or more. CDR3 DNA sequence: TGCGCCAGCAGCTTGTCAACAGTGAACACCGGGGAGCTGTTTTTT. It specifies CASSLSTVNTGELFF. V usage is TRBV5-1 and J usage is TRBJ2-2; D is uncertain. V lost 1 base, J lost 1 base, and 8 bases lay in between. CDR1 and CDR2 (germline): SGHRS, YFSETQ. CDR3 length: 15 amino acids.

This clonotype has only a few counts. The chain uses TRBV3-1 and TRBJ1-1; D possibly corresponds to TRBD1 (6 bases). The V end was cut by 4 bases, the J end by 2 bases, with 11 bases between. The CDR3 runs to 14 residues. Germline CDR1 is LGHDT and CDR2 is YNNKEL (reference sequence). CDR3 loop: CASSPQGHNTEAFF. DNA of the CDR3: TGTGCCAGCAGCCCACAGGGTCATAACACTGAAGCTTTCTTT.

This clonotype has ten or more counts. The rearrangement uses TRBV2 and TRBJ2-5, with D unclear. Germline assignment: CDR1 SNHLY and CDR2 FYNNEI. This CDR3 contains 11 residues. Deletions cut 11 bases from V and 1 base from J, with 8 bases between. The CDR3 coding sequence is TGTGCCCAGGACCTCCAAGAGACCCAGTACTTC. Translated, it gives CAQDLQETQYF.

This clonotype was observed many times. This chain links TRBV7-2 with TRBJ2-7, with D possibly TRBD1 on 7 matching bases. Trimming stripped 5 bases from V and 5 bases from J, with 22 bases between. Germline CDR1 is SGHTA and CDR2 is FQGNSA. The CDR3 contains 16 residues. The CDR3 protein is CASSQPRAGRGDEQYF. CDR3 DNA: TGTGCCAGCAGCCAACCACGAGCGGGCAGGGGGGACGAGCAGTACTTC.

In its sample, this clonotype was seen many times. The chain is built from TRBV5-5 and TRBJ2-1, with 7 bases fitting TRBD2. Germline V gene sequence: CDR1 SGHKS, CDR2 YYEKEE (reference sequence). Trimming cost V 0 bases and J 10 bases; bases outside gene matches: 4. The CDR3 length is 13 residues. The CDR3 sequence: CASSLDQGGEQFF. CDR3 bases: TGTGCCAGCAGCTTGGACCAGGGAGGGGAGCAGTTCTTC. The complete variable domain, with remaining parts taken from reference TRBV5-5 and TRBJ2-1, reads DAGVTQSPTHLIKTRGQQVTLRCSPISGHKSVSWYQQVLGQGPQFIFQYYEKEERGRGNFPDRFSARQFPNYSSELNVNALLLGDSALYLCASSLDQGGEQFFGPGTRLTVL.

V usage is TRBV20-1 and J usage is TRBJ2-7; D is undetermined. The CDR3 contains 12 residues. CDR1 DFQATT and CDR2 SNEGSKA come from the germline V gene (reference sequence). With 3 bases removed from V and 2 bases from J, the gap between germline ends came to 8 bases. The CDR3 nucleotides read TGCAGTGCTAGTGGCGGTACCTACGAGCAGTACTTC. The encoded protein is CSASGGTYEQYF.